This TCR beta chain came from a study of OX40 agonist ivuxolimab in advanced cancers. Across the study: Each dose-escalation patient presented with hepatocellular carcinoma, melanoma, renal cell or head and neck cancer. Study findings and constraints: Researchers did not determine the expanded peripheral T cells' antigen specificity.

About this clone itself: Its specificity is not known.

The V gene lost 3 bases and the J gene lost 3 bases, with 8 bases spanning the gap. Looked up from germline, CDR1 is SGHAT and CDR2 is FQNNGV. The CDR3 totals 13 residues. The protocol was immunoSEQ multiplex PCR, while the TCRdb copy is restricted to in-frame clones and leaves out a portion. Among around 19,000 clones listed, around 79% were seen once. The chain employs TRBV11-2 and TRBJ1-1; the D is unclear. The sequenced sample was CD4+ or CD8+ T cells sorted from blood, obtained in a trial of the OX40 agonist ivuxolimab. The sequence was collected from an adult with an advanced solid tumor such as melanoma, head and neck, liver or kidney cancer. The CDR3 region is CASSFEVYTEAFF. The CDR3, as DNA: TGTGCCAGCAGCTTTGAGGTGTACACTGAAGCTTTCTTT. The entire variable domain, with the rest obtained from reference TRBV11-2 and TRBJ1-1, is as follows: EAGVAQSPRYKIIEKRQSVAFWCNPISGHATLYWYQQILGQGPKLLIQFQNNGVVDDSQLPKDRFSAERLKGVDSTLKIQPAKLEDSAVYLCASSFEVYTEAFFGQGTRLTVV.